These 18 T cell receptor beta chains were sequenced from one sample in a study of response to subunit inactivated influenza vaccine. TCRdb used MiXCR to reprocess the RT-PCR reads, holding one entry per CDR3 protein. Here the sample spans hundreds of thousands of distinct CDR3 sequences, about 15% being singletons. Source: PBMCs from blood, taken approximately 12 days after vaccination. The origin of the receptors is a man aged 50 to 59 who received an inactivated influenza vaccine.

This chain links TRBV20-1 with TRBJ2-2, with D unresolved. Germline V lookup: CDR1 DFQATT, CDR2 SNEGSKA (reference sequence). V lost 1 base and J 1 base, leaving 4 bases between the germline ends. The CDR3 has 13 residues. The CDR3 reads CSARVGNTGELFF. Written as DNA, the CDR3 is TGCAGTGCTAGAGTCGGGAACACCGGGGAGCTGTTTTTT.

The CDR3 loop is CASSYSTDTGELFF. The CDR3 DNA reads TGTGCCAGCAGTTACTCGACGGACACCGGGGAGCTGTTTTTT. This chain uses TRBV6-5 with TRBJ2-2; no clear D gene. The CDR3 totals 14 residues. V lost 0 bases to trimming and J lost 3 bases, with 5 bases between them. The V gene's germline CDR1 is MNHEY and CDR2 SVGAGI.

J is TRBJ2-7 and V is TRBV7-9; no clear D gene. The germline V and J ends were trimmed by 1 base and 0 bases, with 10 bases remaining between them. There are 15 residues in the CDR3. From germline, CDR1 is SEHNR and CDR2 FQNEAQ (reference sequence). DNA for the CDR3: TGTGCCAGCAGCTTAGAAAGCCAAAACTCCTACGAGCAGTACTTC. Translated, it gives CASSLESQNSYEQYF.

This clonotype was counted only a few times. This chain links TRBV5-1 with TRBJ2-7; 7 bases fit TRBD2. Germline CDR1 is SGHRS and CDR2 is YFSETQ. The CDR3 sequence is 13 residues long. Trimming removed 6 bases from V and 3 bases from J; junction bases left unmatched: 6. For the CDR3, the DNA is TGCGCCAGCAAGGTAGCGGGTGGCTACGAGCAGTACTTC. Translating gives CASKVAGGYEQYF.

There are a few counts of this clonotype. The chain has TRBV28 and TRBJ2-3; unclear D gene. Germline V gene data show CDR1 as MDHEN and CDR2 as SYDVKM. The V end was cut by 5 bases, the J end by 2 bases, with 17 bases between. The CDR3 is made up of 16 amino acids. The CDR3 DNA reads TGTGCCAGCAGTCTACCCTCTGCGGAGAACACAGATACGCAGTATTTT. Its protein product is CASSLPSAENTDTQYF.

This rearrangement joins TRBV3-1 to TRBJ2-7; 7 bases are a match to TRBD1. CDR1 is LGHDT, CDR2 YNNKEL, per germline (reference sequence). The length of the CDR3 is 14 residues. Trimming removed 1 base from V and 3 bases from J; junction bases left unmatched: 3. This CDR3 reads CASSQGNRGYEQYF. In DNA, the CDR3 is TGTGCCAGCAGCCAAGGGAACAGGGGCTACGAGCAGTACTTC.

The CDR3 region is CASSLRNLMNTEAFF. The CDR3 DNA reads as TGTGCCAGCAGTTTGCGGAATCTCATGAACACTGAAGCTTTCTTT. V gene TRBV28 combines with J gene TRBJ1-1; D not certain. This CDR3 has 15 amino acids. V lost 3 bases to trimming and J lost 0 bases, with 11 bases between them. The V gene's germline CDR1 is MDHEN and CDR2 SYDVKM.

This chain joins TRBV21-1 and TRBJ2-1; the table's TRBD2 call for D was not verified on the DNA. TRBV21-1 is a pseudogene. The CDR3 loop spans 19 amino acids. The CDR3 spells CASSKPGLAGLFYPNEQFF. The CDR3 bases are TGTGCCAGCAGCAAACCCGGACTAGCGGGACTCTTCTATCCCAATGAGCAGTTCTTC.

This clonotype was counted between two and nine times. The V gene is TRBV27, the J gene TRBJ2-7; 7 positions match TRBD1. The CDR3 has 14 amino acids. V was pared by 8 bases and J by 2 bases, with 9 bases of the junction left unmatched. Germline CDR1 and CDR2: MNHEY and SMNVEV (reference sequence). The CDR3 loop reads CASQRTGDPYEQYF. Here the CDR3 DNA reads TGTGCCAGCCAAAGGACAGGTGATCCCTACGAGCAGTACTTC.

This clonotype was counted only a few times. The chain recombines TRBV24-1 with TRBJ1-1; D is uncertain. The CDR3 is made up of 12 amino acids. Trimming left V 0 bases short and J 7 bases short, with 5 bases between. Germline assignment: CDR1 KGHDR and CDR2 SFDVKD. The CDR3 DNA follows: TGTGCCACCAGTGATTTGAGAGGTGAAGCTTTCTTT. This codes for CATSDLRGEAFF.

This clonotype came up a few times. The CDR3 DNA follows: TGTGCCAGCAGTTTGATAGTGGACAGGGCTTTCTTT. It encodes CASSLIVDRAFF. The chain links TRBV28 to TRBJ1-1, with 7 bases lining up with TRBD1. The CDR3 loop spans 12 amino acids. V lost 3 bases to trimming and J lost 11 bases; unmatched junction nucleotides: 6. Germline V lookup: CDR1 MDHEN, CDR2 SYDVKM.

DNA for the CDR3: TGTGCCAGCAGCCAGATGGTAAACAAGAAAAAAGAGACCCAGTACTTC. Protein: CASSQMVNKKKETQYF. The rearrangement links TRBV14 to TRBJ2-5; D call uncertain. Germline values: CDR1 SGHDN, CDR2 FVKESK. The V end was cut by 3 bases, the J end by 3 bases, with 17 bases between. The CDR3 loop spans 16 amino acids.

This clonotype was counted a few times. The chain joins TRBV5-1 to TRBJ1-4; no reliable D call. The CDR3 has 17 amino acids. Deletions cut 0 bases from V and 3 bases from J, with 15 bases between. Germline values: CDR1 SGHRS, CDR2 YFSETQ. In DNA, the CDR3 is TGCGCCAGCAGCTTGGAGCCCCTCACGTCGGCTAATGAAAAACTGTTTTTT. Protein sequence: CASSLEPLTSANEKLFF.

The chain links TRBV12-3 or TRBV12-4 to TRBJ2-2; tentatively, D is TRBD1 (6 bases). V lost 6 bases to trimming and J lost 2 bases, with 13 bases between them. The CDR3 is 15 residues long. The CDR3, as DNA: TGTGCCAGCAGAGCTCGACAGGTTAACACCGGGGAGCTGTTTTTT. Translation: CASRARQVNTGELFF.

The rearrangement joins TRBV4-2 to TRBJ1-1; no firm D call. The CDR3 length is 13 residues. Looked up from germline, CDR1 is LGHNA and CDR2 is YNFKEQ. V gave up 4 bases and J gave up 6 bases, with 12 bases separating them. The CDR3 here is CASSPRLISEAFF. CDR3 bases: TGTGCCAGCAGCCCCCGGCTGATCTCTGAAGCTTTCTTT.

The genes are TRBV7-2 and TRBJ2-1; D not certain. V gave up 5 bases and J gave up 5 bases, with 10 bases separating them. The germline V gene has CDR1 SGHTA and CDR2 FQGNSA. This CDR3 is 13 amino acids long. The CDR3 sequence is CASSNTWDNEQFF. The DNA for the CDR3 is TGTGCCAGCAGCAACACTTGGGACAATGAGCAGTTCTTC.

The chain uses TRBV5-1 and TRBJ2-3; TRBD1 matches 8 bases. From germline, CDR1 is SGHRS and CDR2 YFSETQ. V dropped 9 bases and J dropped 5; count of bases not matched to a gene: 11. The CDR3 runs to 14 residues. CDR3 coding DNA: TGCGCCACATCTTGGACAGGGCTGGAAGATACGCAGTATTTT. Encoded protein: CATSWTGLEDTQYF.

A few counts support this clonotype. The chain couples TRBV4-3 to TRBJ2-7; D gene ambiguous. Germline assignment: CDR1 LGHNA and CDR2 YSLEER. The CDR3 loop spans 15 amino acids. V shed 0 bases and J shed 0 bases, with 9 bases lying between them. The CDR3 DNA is TGCGCCAGCAGCCAAGAAATCGAGAGCTCCTACGAGCAGTACTTC. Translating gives CASSQEIESSYEQYF.